The 31 T cell receptor beta chains below all came from one sample that was sequenced in a study of identical twins (TCRdb year 2016). Libraries were built with 5' RACE. Data came from an Illumina HiSeq 2000. TCRdb ran its own pipeline on the public reads, namely fastp trimming at Q25 and MiXCR clone calling, and kept in-frame beta chains. For every CDR3 protein sequence, its rows merge into one entry that carries the most common genes and DNA. Present in this sample are 500,000 or so distinct CDR3 sequences, 13% to 15% of which were seen just once. The ten biggest clones cover roughly 0.5% of the sample. The sample also formed part of further work on yellow fever vaccine responses in identical twins.

What was sequenced was CD4+ T cells sorted from blood. The receptors were gathered from a woman aged 18 to 35 in good health.

The chain employs TRBV28 and TRBJ2-5; D uncertain. The CDR3 covers 17 residues. The V gene lost 4 bases and the J gene lost 3 bases, with 21 bases spanning the gap. Germline V gene lookup returns CDR1 MDHEN and CDR2 SYDVKM. The CDR3 region has the DNA TGTGCCAGCAGTTCATCCCATGGTCAGGACGGAAAAGAGACCCAGTACTTC. It codes for CASSSSHGQDGKETQYF.

The rearrangement links TRBV5-1 to TRBJ2-5, with TRBD1 as a possible D gene (6 bases). V lost 5 bases, J lost 0 bases, and 11 bases lay in between. CDR3 length: 14 residues. Germline CDR1 SGHRS, CDR2 YFSETQ. The CDR3 region is CASRLRTDQETQYF. The CDR3, as DNA: TGCGCCAGCAGGTTGAGGACAGACCAAGAGACCCAGTACTTC.

The V gene is TRBV28, the J gene TRBJ2-1; 11 bases are shared with TRBD2. Per germline, CDR1 MDHEN and CDR2 SYDVKM. The junction had 9 bases not matched to a gene; V was cut back by 6 bases and J by 5 bases. The length of the CDR3 is 16 residues. The CDR3 nucleotides are TGTGCCAGCAGCGCCAGACTAGCGGGAAGTCACAATGAGCAGTTCTTC. Translating it yields CASSARLAGSHNEQFF.

This clonotype was counted between two and nine times. The rearrangement links TRBV7-8 to TRBJ2-1, with TRBD2 identical over 7 bases. V was pared by 6 bases and J by 7 bases, with 0 bases of the junction left unmatched. The CDR3 extends over 11 amino acids. CDR1 SGHVS and CDR2 FQNEAQ come from the germline V gene. The CDR3 protein is CASRLANEQFF. The CDR3 bases are TGTGCCAGCAGACTAGCGAATGAGCAGTTCTTC.

The chain uses TRBV7-2 and TRBJ2-5; either TRBD1 or TRBD2 may supply D (6 bases each). Trimming stripped 4 bases from V and 7 bases from J, with 13 bases between. CDR3 length equals 13 residues. The germline gives CDR1 SGHTA, CDR2 FQGNSA. The chain's CDR3 is CASSYWGAGTQYF. Here the CDR3 DNA reads TGTGCCAGCAGCTATTGGGGGGCAGGGACCCAGTACTTC. The complete variable domain, with remaining parts taken from reference TRBV7-2 and TRBJ2-5, reads GAGVSQSPSNKVTEKGKDVELRCDPISGHTALYWYRQSLGQGLEFLIYFQGNSAPDKSGLPSDRFSAERTGGSVSTLTIQRTQQEDSAVYLCASSYWGAGTQYFGPGTRLLVL.

The V and J genes are TRBV28 and TRBJ1-1; 11 positions agree with TRBD1. V trimming: 5 bases; J trimming: 6 bases; junction bases outside the gene matches: 8. Germline V gives CDR1 MDHEN, CDR2 SYDVKM. The length of the CDR3 is 15 residues. This CDR3 reads CASSRPGDRGAEAFF. Here the CDR3 DNA reads TGTGCCAGCAGTCGGCCCGGGGACAGGGGGGCTGAAGCTTTCTTT.

The chain links TRBV7-2 to TRBJ2-7, with D perhaps matching TRBD1 (5 bases). Trimming stripped 2 bases from V and 0 bases from J, with 14 bases between. CDR3 length equals 16 residues. CDR1 and CDR2 from the germline V gene are SGHTA and FQGNSA. In DNA form, the CDR3 reads TGTGCCAGCAGCTTAAGGGTTGGCCAGGGCTCCTACGAGCAGTACTTC. The encoded protein is CASSLRVGQGSYEQYF.

The chain carries TRBV30 and TRBJ2-1, with TRBD2 matching over 12 bases. CDR1 and CDR2 (germline): GTSNPN, SVGIG (reference sequence). The junction had 4 bases not matched to a gene; V was cut back by 0 bases and J by 7 bases. CDR3 length: 15 residues. The CDR3 region is CAWSVGLAGGNEQFF. The CDR3 region has the DNA TGTGCCTGGAGTGTTGGGCTAGCGGGAGGGAATGAGCAGTTCTTC.

A few counts support this clonotype. The chain carries TRBV6-5 and TRBJ2-5, with 8 bases identical to TRBD2. The V and J ends lost 4 bases and 2 bases, in that order; junction bases with no gene match: 12. The CDR3 has 17 residues. Germline CDR1 is MNHEY and CDR2 is SVGAGI. The DNA of the CDR3 is TGTGCCAGCAGTTTCCCTCTAACCAGCGGGGGTCAAGAGACCCAGTACTTC. Translated: CASSFPLTSGGQETQYF.

This clonotype was observed a handful of times. CDR3 DNA: TGTGCCAGCAGTGCGGTAAGGTCCCTCCGGGCCGGGGAGCTGTTTTTT. Its translation is CASSAVRSLRAGELFF. The chain couples TRBV6-1 to TRBJ2-2; D not certain. CDR1 and CDR2 (germline): MNHNS, SASEGT. CDR3 size: 16 residues. The V end was cut by 4 bases, the J end by 6 bases, with 18 bases between.

The chain employs TRBV20-1 and TRBJ2-3; D assignment may be TRBD1 or TRBD2 (5 bases each). V was clipped by 4 bases and J by 4 bases, with 18 bases between them. The CDR3 runs to 15 residues. Germline lookup yields CDR1 DFQATT and CDR2 SNEGSKA (reference sequence). In DNA, the CDR3 is TGCAGTGCTAATGCACGGGACGGGTTCTCAGATACGCAGTATTTT. This encodes CSANARDGFSDTQYF.

This clonotype was seen a handful of times. The rearrangement links TRBV28 to TRBJ2-5; TRBD2 matches at 9 bases. CDR3 length: 12 amino acids. V gave up 7 bases and J gave up 5 bases; unmatched junction bases: 2. Germline V gene data show CDR1 as MDHEN and CDR2 as SYDVKM. Here the CDR3 DNA reads TGTGCCAGCACGCTAGCGGGGGAGACCCAGTACTTC. Encoded protein: CASTLAGETQYF.

This chain uses TRBV28 with TRBJ2-7, with D possibly being TRBD2 (5 bases). V was shortened by 6 bases and J by 2 bases, with 14 bases between the two germline ends. CDR3 length: 14 residues. CDR1 is MDHEN and CDR2 is SYDVKM in the germline V gene. In DNA, the CDR3 is TGTGCCAGCAGGCGGCTAGCAAGCACCTACGAGCAGTACTTC. It specifies CASRRLASTYEQYF.

This clonotype was found a few times. The chain employs TRBV20-1 and TRBJ2-5; D may be TRBD2 (5 bases). The ends were cut back, 6 bases at V and 5 bases at J, with 10 bases in the middle. This CDR3 has 11 amino acids. CDR1 and CDR2 from the germline V gene are DFQATT and SNEGSKA (reference sequence). This chain's CDR3 is CSAASGETQYF. The CDR3 bases are TGCAGTGCCGCTTCGGGGGAGACCCAGTACTTC.

This clonotype came up a few times. The chain couples TRBV7-9 to TRBJ2-2, with D perhaps matching TRBD2 (6 bases). V lost 4 bases and J lost 3, with 18 bases in between. Germline lookup yields CDR1 SEHNR and CDR2 FQNEAQ (reference sequence). The CDR3 is made up of 17 amino acids. The CDR3 bases are TGTGCCAGCAGCTGGACGGGACTCCCGAGGGACACCGGGGAGCTGTTTTTT. It codes for CASSWTGLPRDTGELFF.

The chain is built from TRBV4-3 and TRBJ2-3; 9 bases agree with TRBD2. Looked up from germline, CDR1 is LGHNA and CDR2 is YSLEER. V gave up 3 bases and J gave up 6 bases; unmatched junction bases: 7. CDR3 length equals 15 residues. The DNA of the CDR3 is TGCGCCAGCAGCCACCCTCTAGCGGGGCACGATACGCAGTATTTT. Translation gives CASSHPLAGHDTQYF.

V is TRBV5-4 and J is TRBJ2-4, with unresolved D. CDR3 length: 15 amino acids. Trimming shortened V by 3 bases and J by 0 bases, and 10 bases separated the two germline ends. Germline assignment: CDR1 SGHNT and CDR2 YYREEE (reference sequence). The CDR3 loop is CASSSATQAKNIQYF. In nucleotides, the CDR3 is TGTGCCAGCAGCTCAGCGACTCAAGCCAAAAACATTCAGTACTTC. Together with reference TRBV5-4 and TRBJ2-4, the CDR3 gives the full variable domain: ETGVTQSPTHLIKTRGQQVTLRCSSQSGHNTVSWYQQALGQGPQFIFQYYREEENGRGNFPPRFSGLQFPNYSSELNVNALELDDSALYLCASSSATQAKNIQYFGAGTRLSVL.

This clonotype was observed a handful of times. This chain uses TRBV24-1 with TRBJ2-1; 9 bases are shared with TRBD2. Germline V gene lookup returns CDR1 KGHDR and CDR2 SFDVKD. The junction had 8 bases not matched to a gene; V was cut back by 2 bases and J by 7 bases. The CDR3 totals 16 residues. This CDR3 is CATSDSRFSGRNEQFF. CDR3 nucleotide sequence: TGTGCCACCAGTGATTCAAGATTTAGCGGGAGAAATGAGCAGTTCTTC.

The chain combines TRBV7-2 with TRBJ2-7; D remains ambiguous. The germline CDR1 and CDR2 sequences are SGHTA and FQGNSA. The ends were cut back, 5 bases at V and 8 bases at J, with 13 bases in the middle. The CDR3 spans 12 residues. In DNA, the CDR3 is TGTGCCAGCAGCCCGTCCGTTACGAAGCAGTACTTC. Translating it yields CASSPSVTKQYF.

In this sample, this clonotype turned up a few times. The genes are TRBV14 and TRBJ1-4, with D perhaps TRBD1 (5 bases). The CDR3 extends over 14 amino acids. The V gene's germline CDR1 is SGHDN and CDR2 FVKESK. With 6 bases removed from V and 6 bases from J, the gap between germline ends came to 14 bases. In DNA form, the CDR3 reads TGTGCCAGCAGTTTGTTGGGGGTGGATGAAAAACTGTTTTTT. It codes for CASSLLGVDEKLFF. Looking up the rest from reference TRBV14 and TRBJ1-4 gives the full variable domain: EAGVTQFPSHSVIEKGQTVTLRCDPISGHDNLYWYRRVMGKEIKFLLHFVKESKQDESGMPNNRFLAERTGGTYSTLKVQPAELEDSGVYFCASSLLGVDEKLFFGSGTQLSVL.

The chain links TRBV5-1 to TRBJ2-3; D unclear. The CDR3 runs 16 residues. Trimming removed 1 base from V and 1 base from J, with 13 bases in between. The germline gives CDR1 SGHRS, CDR2 YFSETQ. Here the CDR3 DNA reads TGCGCCAGCAGCTTGTTCGCTTCTGTCGGCACAGATACGCAGTATTTT. As protein: CASSLFASVGTDTQYF.

The V gene is TRBV28, the J gene TRBJ2-7, with 8 bases aligning to TRBD1. Germline CDR1 reads MDHEN; CDR2 reads SYDVKM. Trimming at V came to 3 bases and at J to 3 bases, leaving 7 bases not matched to a gene. The CDR3 runs 15 residues. The CDR3, as DNA: TGTGCCAGCAGTTTTACAGGGGGTGGGAACTACGAGCAGTACTTC. This codes for CASSFTGGGNYEQYF. Full variable domain (missing parts from reference TRBV28 and TRBJ2-7): DVKVTQSSRYLVKRTGEKVFLECVQDMDHENMFWYRQDPGLGLRLIYFSYDVKMKEKGDIPEGYSVSREKKERFSLILESASTNQTSMYLCASSFTGGGNYEQYFGPGTRLTVT.

This clonotype has at least ten counts. CDR3 DNA: TGTGCCACCAGTGATCCGGGACAGGCCGCAGATACGCAGTATTTT. Protein: CATSDPGQAADTQYF. The chain links TRBV24-1 to TRBJ2-3; 8 nucleotides line up with TRBD1. V lost 3 bases to trimming and J lost 4 bases; unmatched junction nucleotides: 5. Germline CDR1 reads KGHDR; CDR2 reads SFDVKD. This CDR3 comprises 15 residues.

The chain has TRBV12-3 or TRBV12-4 and TRBJ2-5; 7 positions match TRBD2. CDR3 length: 14 residues. The V and J ends lost 3 bases and 1 base, in that order; junction bases with no gene match: 2. The CDR3, as DNA: TGTGCCAGCAGTTTGGGACTAACCCAAGAGACCCAGTACTTC. Encoded protein: CASSLGLTQETQYF.

This clonotype was seen a few times. The rearrangement uses TRBV20-1 and TRBJ2-1; the match to TRBD2 covers 7 bases. V was pared by 3 bases and J by 4 bases, with 12 bases of the junction left unmatched. Germline values: CDR1 DFQATT, CDR2 SNEGSKA (reference sequence). CDR3 length equals 16 residues. The CDR3 reads CSASSFQAGNYNEQFF. The DNA of the CDR3 is TGCAGTGCTAGCTCTTTTCAAGCGGGAAATTACAATGAGCAGTTCTTC.

This clonotype was observed a few times. The genes are TRBV9 and TRBJ2-7; 9 positions match TRBD2. V was clipped by 4 bases and J by 0 bases; unmatched bases: 11. This CDR3 region has 17 residues. The germline V gene encodes CDR1 SGDLS and CDR2 YYNGEE. CDR3: CASSRSALAGSSYEQYF. Written as DNA, the CDR3 is TGTGCCAGCAGCCGAAGCGCGCTAGCGGGAAGCTCCTACGAGCAGTACTTC.

This chain uses TRBV10-3 with TRBJ2-7; possibly TRBD2 for D (6 bases). This CDR3 contains 11 residues. Germline V gene sequence: CDR1 ENHRY, CDR2 SYGVKD. Trimming took off 10 bases at V and 0 bases at J, with 7 bases between the two ends. The CDR3 DNA reads TGTGCCACGACTAGCTCCTACGAGCAGTACTTC. Translating it yields CATTSSYEQYF.

This clonotype was seen a few times. This chain's CDR3 is CASSLGLPRSSYEQYF. CDR3 sequence (DNA): TGTGCCAGCAGTCTGGGACTTCCCAGGAGCTCCTACGAGCAGTACTTC. The gene calls are TRBV12-3 or TRBV12-4 and TRBJ2-7; a possible D gene is TRBD2 (6 bases). The CDR3 runs 16 residues. V lost 5 bases and J 0 bases, leaving 17 bases between the germline ends.

This clonotype was recorded a few times. The CDR3 nucleotides are TGCAGTGCTAGAGGCAGGGAAAACGAGCAGTACTTC. It codes for CSARGRENEQYF. V and J are TRBV20-1 and TRBJ2-7, with D perhaps matching TRBD1 (5 bases). CDR3 size: 12 residues. The ends were cut back, 1 base at V and 5 bases at J, with 9 bases in the middle. Germline loops: CDR1 DFQATT, CDR2 SNEGSKA (reference sequence).

This clonotype appeared a few times. This chain links TRBV5-1 with TRBJ2-7, with D perhaps matching TRBD2 (6 bases). CDR1 and CDR2 from the germline V gene are SGHRS and YFSETQ. The V end lost 5 bases, the J end lost 2 bases, and 20 bases lay between the germline ends. This CDR3 has 16 amino acids. The CDR3 is CASSSPFGGATYEQYF. Here the CDR3 DNA reads TGCGCCAGCAGTTCCCCCTTTGGCGGGGCCACCTACGAGCAGTACTTC.

This chain uses TRBV6-5 with TRBJ2-1; D not resolved. V was clipped by 0 bases and J by 10 bases, with 13 bases between them. This CDR3 comprises 14 residues. From germline, CDR1 is MNHEY and CDR2 SVGAGI. In DNA, the CDR3 is TGTGCCAGCAGTTACTCGCGAATCCCGCACGAGCAGTTCTTC. This encodes CASSYSRIPHEQFF.